This paragraph covers one T cell receptor (beta chain) sequence. These data come from a study of blood T cell repertoires in COVID-19. Original data processing: Amplified reference gene primers provided the basis for estimating nucleated cell counts. TCRdb's table, derived via immunoSEQ multiplex PCR, lists solely in-frame clones and lacks some. Clonal size and the V and J genes are those of that table, whereas D and trimming came from the DNA. The data hold tens of thousands of clones, with 60% to 80% observed a single time. CDR1 and CDR2 (germline): SGHNT, YYREEE (reference sequence). Trimming removed 0 bases from V and 0 bases from J, with 9 bases in between. CDR3 length: 15 amino acids.

The sequence was obtained from a woman in her 50s with acute or convalescent COVID-19. Specimen: peripheral blood. This chain links TRBV5-4 with TRBJ1-2; D remains unclear. CDR3 bases: TGTGCCAGCAGCTTGGGGCAGAAGACTAACTATGGCTACACCTTC. Protein sequence: CASSLGQKTNYGYTF. The variable domain in full, with the rest retrieved from reference TRBV5-4 and TRBJ1-2, is ETGVTQSPTHLIKTRGQQVTLRCSSQSGHNTVSWYQQALGQGPQFIFQYYREEENGRGNFPPRFSGLQFPNYSSELNVNALELDDSALYLCASSLGQKTNYGYTFGSGTRLTVV.